The clone carrying this T cell receptor beta chain appeared once. This sample is part of a study of T cell changes during pregnancy in multiple sclerosis. Sequencing used immunoSEQ multiplex PCR; TCRdb keeps in-frame clones, though not all of them. The data hold roughly 100,000 clones, with around 93% observed a single time. Germline CDR1 reads WNHNN; CDR2 reads SYGVQD (reference sequence). This CDR3 contains 15 residues. After removal of 6 bases from V and 0 bases from J, the junction contained 7 bases not matched to a gene. The sequence derives from a female donor with multiple sclerosis, enrolled in a pregnancy study. This rearrangement joins TRBV10-1 to TRBJ2-7; 8 bases fit TRBD1. The material was peripheral blood, obtained after pregnancy. The CDR3 protein is CASSSGTGISYEQYF. CDR3 in DNA: TGCGCCAGCAGCTCCGGGACAGGAATCTCCTACGAGCAGTACTTC.